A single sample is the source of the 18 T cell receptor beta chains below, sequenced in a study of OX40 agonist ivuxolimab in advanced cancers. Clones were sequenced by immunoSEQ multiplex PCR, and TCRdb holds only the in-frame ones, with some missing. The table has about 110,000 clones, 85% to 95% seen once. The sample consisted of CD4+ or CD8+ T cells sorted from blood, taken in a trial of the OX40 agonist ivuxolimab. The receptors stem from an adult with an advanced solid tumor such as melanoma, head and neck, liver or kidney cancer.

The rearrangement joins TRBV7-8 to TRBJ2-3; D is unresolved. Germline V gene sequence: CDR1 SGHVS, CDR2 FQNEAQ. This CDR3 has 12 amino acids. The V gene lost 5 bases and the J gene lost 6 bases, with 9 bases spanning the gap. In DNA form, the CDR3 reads TGTGCCAGCAGCCACCACCCCGATACGCAGTATTTT. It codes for CASSHHPDTQYF.

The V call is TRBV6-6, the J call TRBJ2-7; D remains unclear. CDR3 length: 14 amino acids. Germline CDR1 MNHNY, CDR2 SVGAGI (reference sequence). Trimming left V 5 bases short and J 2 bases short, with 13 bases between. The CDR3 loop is CASSHDTATYEQYF. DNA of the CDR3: TGTGCCAGCAGTCACGACACTGCCACCTACGAGCAGTACTTC.

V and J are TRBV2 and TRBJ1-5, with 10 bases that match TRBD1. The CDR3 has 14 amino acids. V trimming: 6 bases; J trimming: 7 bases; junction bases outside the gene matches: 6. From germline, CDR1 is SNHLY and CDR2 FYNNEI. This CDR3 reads CASSADRGRQPQHF. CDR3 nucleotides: TGTGCCAGCAGCGCCGACAGGGGGCGGCAGCCCCAGCATTTT.

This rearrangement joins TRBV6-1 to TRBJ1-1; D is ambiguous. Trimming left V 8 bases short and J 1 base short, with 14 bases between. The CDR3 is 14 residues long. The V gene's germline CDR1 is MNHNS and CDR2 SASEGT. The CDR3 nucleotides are TGTGCCAGCGCGGGCTACACGGCGAACACTGAAGCTTTCTTT. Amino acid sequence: CASAGYTANTEAFF.

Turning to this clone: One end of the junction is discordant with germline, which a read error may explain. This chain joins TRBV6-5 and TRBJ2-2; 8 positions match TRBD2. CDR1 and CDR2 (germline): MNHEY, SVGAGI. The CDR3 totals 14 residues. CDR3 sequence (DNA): TGTGCCACCCGCGGGAGGACTAACACCGAGGAGCTGTTTTTT. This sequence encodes CATRGRTNTEELFF.

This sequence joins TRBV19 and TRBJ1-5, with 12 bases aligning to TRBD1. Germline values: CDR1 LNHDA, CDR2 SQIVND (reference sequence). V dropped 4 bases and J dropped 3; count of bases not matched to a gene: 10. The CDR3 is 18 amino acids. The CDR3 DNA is TGTGCCAGTAGTAGCAGGGACAGGGGGCAGTCGTTCAATCAGCCCCAGCATTTT. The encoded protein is CASSSRDRGQSFNQPQHF.

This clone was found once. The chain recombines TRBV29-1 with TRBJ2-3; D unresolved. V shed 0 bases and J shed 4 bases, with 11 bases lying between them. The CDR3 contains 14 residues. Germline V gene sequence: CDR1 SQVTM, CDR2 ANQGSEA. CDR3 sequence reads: CSVEDTAPPDTQYF. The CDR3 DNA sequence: TGCAGCGTTGAAGATACGGCCCCCCCAGATACGCAGTATTTT.

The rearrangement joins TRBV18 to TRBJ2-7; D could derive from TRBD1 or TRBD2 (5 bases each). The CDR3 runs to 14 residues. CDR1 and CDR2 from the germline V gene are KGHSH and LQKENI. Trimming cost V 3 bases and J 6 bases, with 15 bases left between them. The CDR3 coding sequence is TGTGCCAGCTCACCTCGGGACGGTCAAAGCGAGCAGTACTTC. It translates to CASSPRDGQSEQYF. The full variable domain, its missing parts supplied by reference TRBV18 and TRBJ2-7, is NAGVMQNPRHLVRRRGQEARLRCSPMKGHSHVYWYRQLPEEGLKFMVYLQKENIIDESGMPKERFSAEFPKEGPSILRIQQVVRGDSAAYFCASSPRDGQSEQYFGPGTRLTVT.

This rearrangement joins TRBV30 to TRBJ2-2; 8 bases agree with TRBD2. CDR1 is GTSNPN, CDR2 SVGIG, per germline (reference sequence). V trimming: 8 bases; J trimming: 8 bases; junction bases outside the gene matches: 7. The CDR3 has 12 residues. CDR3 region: CALRTSFGELFF. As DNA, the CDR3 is TGTGCCCTGAGGACTAGCTTTGGGGAGCTGTTTTTT.

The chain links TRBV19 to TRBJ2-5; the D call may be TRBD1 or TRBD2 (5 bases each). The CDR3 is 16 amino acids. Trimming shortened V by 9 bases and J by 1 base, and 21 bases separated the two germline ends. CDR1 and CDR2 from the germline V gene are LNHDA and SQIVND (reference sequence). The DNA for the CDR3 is TGTGCCAGCCGACGGGGCGTAGGGAAACCCCAAGAGACCCAGTACTTC. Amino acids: CASRRGVGKPQETQYF.

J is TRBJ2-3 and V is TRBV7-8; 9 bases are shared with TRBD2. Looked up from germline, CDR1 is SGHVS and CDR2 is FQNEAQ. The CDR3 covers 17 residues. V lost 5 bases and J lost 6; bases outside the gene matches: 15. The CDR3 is CASSPPRLAELEDTQYF. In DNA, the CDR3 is TGTGCCAGCAGCCCTCCAAGACTAGCGGAACTCGAGGATACGCAGTATTTT. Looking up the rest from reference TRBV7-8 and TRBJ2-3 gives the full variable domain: GAGVSQSPRYKVAKRGQDVALRCDPISGHVSLFWYQQALGQGPEFLTYFQNEAQLDKSGLPSDRFFAERPEGSVSTLKIQRTQQEDSAVYLCASSPPRLAELEDTQYFGPGTRLTVL.

The CDR3 DNA follows: TGTGCCAGCAACCCGGTCCAGGGGCAGACTAACTATGGCTACACCTTC. Protein: CASNPVQGQTNYGYTF. This sequence joins TRBV27 and TRBJ1-2; maybe TRBD1 (6 bases). CDR3 length equals 16 residues. The germline gives CDR1 MNHEY, CDR2 SMNVEV (reference sequence). V lost 7 bases to trimming and J lost 0 bases, with 18 bases between them.

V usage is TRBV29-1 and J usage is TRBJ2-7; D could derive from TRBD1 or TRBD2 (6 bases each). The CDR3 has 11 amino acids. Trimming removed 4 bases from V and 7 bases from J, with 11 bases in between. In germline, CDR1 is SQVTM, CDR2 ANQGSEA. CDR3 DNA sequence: TGCAGCGTTGCCCAGGGGAGGGAGCAGTACTTC. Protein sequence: CSVAQGREQYF.

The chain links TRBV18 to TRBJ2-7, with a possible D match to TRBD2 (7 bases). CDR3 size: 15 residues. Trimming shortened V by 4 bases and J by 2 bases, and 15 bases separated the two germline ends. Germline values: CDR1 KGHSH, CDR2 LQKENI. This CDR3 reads CASSLGRGAAYEQYF. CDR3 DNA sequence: TGTGCCAGCTCACTTGGACGGGGGGCGGCCTACGAGCAGTACTTC. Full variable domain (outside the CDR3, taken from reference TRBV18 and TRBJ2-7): NAGVMQNPRHLVRRRGQEARLRCSPMKGHSHVYWYRQLPEEGLKFMVYLQKENIIDESGMPKERFSAEFPKEGPSILRIQQVVRGDSAAYFCASSLGRGAAYEQYFGPGTRLTVT.

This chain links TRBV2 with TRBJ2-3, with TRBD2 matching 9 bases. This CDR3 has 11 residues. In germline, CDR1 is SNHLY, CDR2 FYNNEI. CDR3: CTSGYTDTQYF. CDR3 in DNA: TGTACTAGCGGGTACACAGATACGCAGTATTTT.

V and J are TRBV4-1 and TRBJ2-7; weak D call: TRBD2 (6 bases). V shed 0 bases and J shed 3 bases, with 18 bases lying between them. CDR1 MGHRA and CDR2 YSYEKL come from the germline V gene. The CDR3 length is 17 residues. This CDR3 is CASSQDLWASDNYEQYF. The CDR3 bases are TGCGCCAGCAGCCAAGATCTTTGGGCTAGCGACAACTACGAGCAGTACTTC.

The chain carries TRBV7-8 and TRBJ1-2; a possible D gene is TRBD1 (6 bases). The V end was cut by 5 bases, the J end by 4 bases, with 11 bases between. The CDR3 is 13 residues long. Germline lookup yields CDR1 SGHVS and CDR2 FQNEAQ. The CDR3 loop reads CASSLRQAYGYTF. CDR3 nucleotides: TGTGCCAGCAGCCTTCGACAGGCCTATGGCTACACCTTC.

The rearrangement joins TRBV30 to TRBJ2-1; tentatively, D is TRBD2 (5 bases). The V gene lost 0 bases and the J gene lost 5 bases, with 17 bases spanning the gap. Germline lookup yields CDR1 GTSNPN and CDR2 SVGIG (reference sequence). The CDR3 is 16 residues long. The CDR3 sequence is CAWSVIGDKGDNEQFF. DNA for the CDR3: TGTGCCTGGAGTGTAATCGGGGATAAGGGTGACAATGAGCAGTTCTTC.